This TCR beta chain was sequenced for a study of T cells in Graves' hyperthyroidism and ophthalmopathy. Notes on the study in general: The model anticipated ophthalmopathy a median approximately six months pre-onset.

Looked up from germline, CDR1 is SGHDT and CDR2 is YYEEEE. V lost 4 bases and J lost 4; bases outside the gene matches: 8. This CDR3 comprises 15 residues. The TCR beta CDR3 regions underwent amplification using RNA transcripts as the source. First-round RT-PCR targeting the TCR CDR3 was performed with the HTBI primer set. Each CDR3 protein gets one entry after TCRdb re-called the multiplex PCR reads with MiXCR. The table lists 300,000 to 500,000 distinct CDR3 sequences, 11% to 15% of them singletons. This clonotype was seen at least ten times. What it binds is unknown. The chain carries TRBV5-6 and TRBJ2-3, with TRBD1 matching 8 bases. The sequencing input was blood. The TCR comes from a man over 45 with Graves' ophthalmopathy. CDR3 amino acids: CASSPLTGEADTQYF. DNA of the CDR3: TGTGCCAGCAGCCCGCTGACAGGGGAGGCAGATACGCAGTATTTT.